These 24 T cell receptor beta chains were all obtained from the same sample, sequenced in a study of metastatic and nonmetastatic thyroid tumors. Prior to thyroid surgery, none of the patients had received any treatment. TCRdb recomputed clones from the PCR reads via MiXCR. The table includes roughly 18,000 clones, approximately 28% detected once. The sequenced sample was tumor tissue. Receptors were obtained from a male donor with papillary thyroid cancer or a benign thyroid nodule (not recorded which). Some clones in this sample may be carry-over from other donors' samples.

The chain uses TRBV20-1 and TRBJ2-1, with D unclear. CDR1 and CDR2 (germline): DFQATT, SNEGSKA (reference sequence). With 0 bases removed from V and 9 bases from J, the gap between germline ends came to 9 bases. CDR3 size: 12 residues. CDR3 bases: TGCAGTGCTAGAGAATCTGAGCGTGAGCAGTTCTTC. Residues: CSARESEREQFF.

The gene calls are TRBV20-1 and TRBJ2-2; 7 bases align to TRBD1. V lost 2 bases and J lost 6; bases outside the gene matches: 12. The CDR3 has 16 amino acids. Germline V gives CDR1 DFQATT, CDR2 SNEGSKA (reference sequence). The CDR3 nucleotides read TGCAGTGCTAGACGCCCAGACAGGGCTCAATCCGGGGAGCTGTTTTTT. Translation: CSARRPDRAQSGELFF.

This clone has a count of ten or more. This chain links TRBV19 with TRBJ2-2; 11 bases are a match to TRBD1. This CDR3 spans 14 amino acids. Germline assignment: CDR1 LNHDA and CDR2 SQIVND (reference sequence). V shed 6 bases and J 7 bases; nucleotides not matched to a gene: 4. In DNA form, the CDR3 reads TGTGCCAGTAGCTTGGGACAGGGGGACGGGGAGCTGTTTTTT. It specifies CASSLGQGDGELFF. Complete variable domain (other parts from reference TRBV19 and TRBJ2-2): DGGITQSPKYLFRKEGQNVTLSCEQNLNHDAMYWYRQDPGQGLRLIYYSQIVNDFQKGDIAEGYSVSREKKESFPLTVTSAQKNPTAFYLCASSLGQGDGELFFGEGSRLTVL.

This clone turned up a few times. The junction departs from germline at one end; a sequencing error may be responsible. V is TRBV3-1 and J is TRBJ2-3, with TRBD2 matching over 8 bases. The CDR3 contains 17 residues. Germline values: CDR1 LGHDT, CDR2 YNNKEL (reference sequence). CDR3: CASRQGTSGTITDTQYF. CDR3 DNA: TGTGCCAGCAGACAAGGCACTAGCGGTACTATCACAGATACGCAGTATTTT.

By sample share, this clone is medium-sized. This chain uses TRBV20-1 with TRBJ2-3, with a possible D match to TRBD2 (6 bases). CDR1 is DFQATT and CDR2 is SNEGSKA in the germline V gene (reference sequence). There are 14 residues in the CDR3. Trimming shortened V by 2 bases and J by 5 bases, and 14 bases separated the two germline ends. This CDR3 is CSARSGTRGDTQYF. CDR3 in DNA: TGCAGTGCTAGATCCGGGACGCGGGGAGATACGCAGTATTTT.

The gene calls are TRBV7-2 and TRBJ2-2; 11 nucleotides line up with TRBD2. With V trimmed by 0 bases and J by 7 bases, 7 bases remained unmatched. The germline V gene has CDR1 SGHTA and CDR2 FQGNSA. The CDR3 is 17 amino acids. CDR3 sequence (DNA): TGTGCCAGCAGCTTAGCCGTTAGCGGGAGGGGCGGCGGGGAGCTGTTTTTT. Translating gives CASSLAVSGRGGGELFF.

The J gene is TRBJ1-4, the V gene TRBV4-1, with TRBD1 matching 9 bases. Germline CDR1 is MGHRA and CDR2 is YSYEKL. The ends lost 3 bases at V and 5 bases at J; junction bases unmatched: 7. This CDR3 has 16 residues. In DNA form, the CDR3 reads TGCGCCAGCAGCCAGGACTCCGGGACAGGGAATGAAAAACTGTTTTTT. Translating gives CASSQDSGTGNEKLFF.

This clone was counted at least ten times. V is TRBV28 and J is TRBJ1-1; D not resolved. This CDR3 has 13 amino acids. Germline V gene data show CDR1 as MDHEN and CDR2 as SYDVKM. Between the trimmed V and J ends, which lost 2 bases and 11 bases, there was a span of 15 bases. The CDR3 bases are TGTGCCAGCAGTTTAATAATTAGGGCGTTTGCTTTCTTT. It encodes CASSLIIRAFAFF. Complete variable domain (other parts from reference TRBV28 and TRBJ1-1): DVKVTQSSRYLVKRTGEKVFLECVQDMDHENMFWYRQDPGLGLRLIYFSYDVKMKEKGDIPEGYSVSREKKERFSLILESASTNQTSMYLCASSLIIRAFAFFGQGTRLTVV.

In its sample, this clone was seen a few times. V is TRBV2 and J is TRBJ2-2, with 8 bases matching TRBD1. J was trimmed by 13 bases and V by 9 bases; bases with no gene match: 16. Germline CDR1 is SNHLY and CDR2 is FYNNEI. The length of the CDR3 is 14 residues. The CDR3 coding sequence is TGTGCCAGGACAGGGGAGGACGACACCGGGCGGCTGTTTTTT. Translation gives CARTGEDDTGRLFF. Using reference TRBV2 and TRBJ2-2 for the parts outside the CDR3, the full variable domain is EPEVTQTPSHQVTQMGQEVILRCVPISNHLYFYWYRQILGQKVEFLVSFYNNEISEKSEIFDDQFSVERPDGSNFTLKIRSTKLEDSAMYFCARTGEDDTGRLFFGEGSRLTVL.

The chain joins TRBV20-1 to TRBJ1-1; D is possibly TRBD1 (5 bases). The CDR3 spans 13 residues. V was trimmed by 3 bases and J by 2 bases, leaving 10 bases between them. Germline V gene lookup returns CDR1 DFQATT and CDR2 SNEGSKA (reference sequence). The CDR3 DNA reads TGCAGTGCTAGTAAGGGGCGAAACACTGAAGCTTTCTTT. Translated, it gives CSASKGRNTEAFF.

V and J are TRBV2 and TRBJ2-7; tentatively, D is TRBD2 (6 bases). CDR1 is SNHLY, CDR2 FYNNEI, per germline. The CDR3 has 13 residues. The V end lost 7 bases, the J end lost 4 bases, and 14 bases lay between the germline ends. CDR3 DNA: TGTGCCAGCATCGGAGGGTTGGGATACGAGCAGTACTTC. Its translation is CASIGGLGYEQYF.

V usage is TRBV4-1 and J usage is TRBJ1-1; 7 bases align to TRBD1. This CDR3 is built from 17 residues. Looked up from germline, CDR1 is MGHRA and CDR2 is YSYEKL. J gave up 0 bases and V 3 bases, and 10 bases lay outside the gene matches. In DNA form, the CDR3 reads TGCGCCAGCAGCCACCCGGGACAGAGAAAAATGAACACTGAAGCTTTCTTT. Translating it yields CASSHPGQRKMNTEAFF.

This clone was counted at least ten times. One base away lies a much larger clone, so this may be a sequencing read error. The chain links TRBV6-4 to TRBJ1-6; D gene ambiguous. The CDR3 contains 14 residues. The germline CDR1 and CDR2 sequences are MRHNA and SNTAGT. Trimming took off 4 bases at V and 14 bases at J, with 18 bases between the two ends. This chain's CDR3 is CASSARAQETSLHF. The CDR3 DNA is TGTGCCAGCAGTGCCCGGGCTCAGGAGACATCCCTCCACTTT.

V is TRBV24-1 and J is TRBJ2-2; perhaps TRBD2 as D (5 bases). The CDR3 consists of 15 residues. Between the trimmed V and J ends, which lost 10 bases and 5 bases, there was a span of 19 bases. The V gene's germline CDR1 is KGHDR and CDR2 SFDVKD. CDR3 nucleotides: TGTGCCACACCCCCGGGGTGTTGCGGAACCGGGGAGCTGTTTTTT. Translating gives CATPPGCCGTGELFF.

The chain joins TRBV6-2 or TRBV6-3 to TRBJ1-2, with D perhaps matching TRBD1 (5 bases). Trimming shortened V by 6 bases and J by 5 bases, and 19 bases separated the two germline ends. This CDR3 has 15 residues. Germline V CDR1 and CDR2: MNHEY, SVGEGT. The DNA for the CDR3 is TGTGCCAGCAGCTACGAGCGGGGCTCCCTTTATGGCTACACCTTC. Protein product: CASSYERGSLYGYTF.

Many counts were recorded for this clone. The chain combines TRBV9 with TRBJ2-5; no clear D gene. Germline V gives CDR1 SGDLS, CDR2 YYNGEE. Trimming pared 3 bases from V and 3 bases from J, leaving 9 bases between. The CDR3 totals 13 residues. The CDR3 coding sequence is TGTGCCAGCAGCGACCTCCGCGAAGAGACCCAGTACTTC. It specifies CASSDLREETQYF.

The table lists this clone with many counts. The chain has TRBV20-1 and TRBJ2-1; either TRBD1 or TRBD2 may fit D (5 bases each). Trimming pared 3 bases from V and 5 bases from J, leaving 11 bases between. This CDR3 contains 13 residues. The germline V gene has CDR1 DFQATT and CDR2 SNEGSKA (reference sequence). This CDR3 reads CSARGTKNNEQFF. The CDR3, as DNA: TGCAGTGCTAGGGGGACCAAAAACAATGAGCAGTTCTTC.

The chain has TRBV4-1 and TRBJ2-7; D is undetermined. Germline CDR1 MGHRA, CDR2 YSYEKL. Trimming removed 3 bases from V and 7 bases from J, with 7 bases in between. The CDR3 covers 11 residues. DNA for the CDR3: TGCGCCAGCAGCCAGGAAAAGGAGCAGTACTTC. It is translated as CASSQEKEQYF.

The chain links TRBV10-3 to TRBJ2-1; 9 bases are a match to TRBD1. J was trimmed by 10 bases and V by 4 bases; bases with no gene match: 20. The CDR3 is 18 residues long. Germline values: CDR1 ENHRY, CDR2 SYGVKD. In DNA, the CDR3 is TGTGCCATCAGTGTCTCCACCGGGCAGGGACAGGGCCTAAACGAGCAGTTCTTC. It specifies CAISVSTGQGQGLNEQFF.

Concerning this clone itself: A much larger clone sits a single nucleotide away, making a read error possible. V and J are TRBV11-3 and TRBJ2-7, with TRBD1 matching over 7 bases. CDR1 SGHNT and CDR2 YENEEA come from the germline V gene. The CDR3 extends over 14 amino acids. The chain's CDR3 is CASISSPTGNEQYF. The CDR3 nucleotides are TGTGCCAGCATCTCCTCCCCGACAGGGAACGAGCAGTACTTT.

This clone has only a few counts. The chain couples TRBV20-1 to TRBJ2-7, with 12 bases aligning to TRBD2. This CDR3 region has 14 residues. Germline lookup yields CDR1 DFQATT and CDR2 SNEGSKA (reference sequence). J was trimmed by 7 bases and V by 2 bases; bases with no gene match: 6. The CDR3 nucleotides read TGCAGTGCTAGAAGGACTAGCGGGACCGGAGAGCAGTACTTC. Protein product: CSARRTSGTGEQYF.

J is TRBJ2-7 and V is TRBV5-4; D uncertain. This CDR3 is 11 amino acids long. CDR1 and CDR2 from the germline V gene are SGHNT and YYREEE (reference sequence). V shed 4 bases and J shed 6 bases, with 8 bases lying between them. CDR3 sequence reads: CASSAHREQYF. In DNA form, the CDR3 reads TGTGCCAGCAGCGCCCATCGCGAGCAGTACTTC.

The V and J genes are TRBV27 and TRBJ2-1; D not certain. CDR1 is MNHEY and CDR2 is SMNVEV in the germline V gene (reference sequence). V lost 4 bases and J 0 bases, leaving 10 bases between the germline ends. This CDR3 is 15 amino acids long. For the CDR3, the DNA is TGTGCCAGCAGTTACGAACTCAGCTCCTACAATGAGCAGTTCTTC. Residues: CASSYELSSYNEQFF.

This clone is termed medium-sized. CDR3 loop: CARSTGNSGNTIYF. The CDR3 bases are TGTGCCAGATCTACAGGGAACTCTGGAAACACCATATATTTT. The V gene is TRBV2, the J gene TRBJ1-3, with D possibly TRBD1 on 6 matching bases. Germline V gives CDR1 SNHLY, CDR2 FYNNEI. This CDR3 region has 14 residues. Between the trimmed V and J ends, which lost 9 bases and 0 bases, there was a span of 12 bases.